This paragraph covers one TCR beta chain sequence. What it binds is unknown. This entry comes from a study of siplizumab effects on memory and regulatory T cells. Study-wide results and limits: Solely a minor proportion of alloreactive clones could be assigned to unstimulated subsets.

CDR3 size: 14 residues. V lost 1 base, J lost 10 bases, and 14 bases lay in between. CDR1 and CDR2 (germline): SGHVS, FNYEAQ. Sequencing used immunoSEQ multiplex PCR; TCRdb keeps in-frame clones, though not all of them. The top ten hold about a fifth of the sample, which has about 85,000 clones, approximately 95% seen once. The sequence was collected from a human donor in good health. J is TRBJ1-5 and V is TRBV7-6; D might be TRBD1 (5 bases). Specimen: CD8+ T cells sorted from blood. The CDR3 region is CASSLDGDRGPQHF. Here the CDR3 DNA reads TGTGCCAGCAGCTTAGACGGGGACCGGGGACCCCAGCATTTT.